This T cell receptor beta chain was sequenced in a study of blood T cell repertoires in COVID-19. Authors' data handling: Nucleated cell counts were estimated from reference gene primer amplification. Data came from immunoSEQ multiplex PCR; TCRdb stores just in-frame clones and leaves some out. The V and J calls and clone size come from that table; D and trimming were worked out from the DNA. Found here are about 200,000 clones, around four fifths of them singletons; the top ten hold roughly 4.6%. This CDR3 has 13 residues. The germline V gene has CDR1 MDHEN and CDR2 SYDVKM. The V gene end was trimmed by 10 bases and the J gene end by 6 bases; junction bases not matched to a gene: 3.

The sample consisted of peripheral blood. V usage is TRBV28 and J usage is TRBJ2-2; 12 bases line up with TRBD2. This receptor was taken from a woman between 70 and 85 years old with active or convalescent COVID-19. The CDR3 bases are TGTGCCACCAGACTAGCGGGAGCCGGGGAGCTGTTTTTT. It specifies CATRLAGAGELFF.